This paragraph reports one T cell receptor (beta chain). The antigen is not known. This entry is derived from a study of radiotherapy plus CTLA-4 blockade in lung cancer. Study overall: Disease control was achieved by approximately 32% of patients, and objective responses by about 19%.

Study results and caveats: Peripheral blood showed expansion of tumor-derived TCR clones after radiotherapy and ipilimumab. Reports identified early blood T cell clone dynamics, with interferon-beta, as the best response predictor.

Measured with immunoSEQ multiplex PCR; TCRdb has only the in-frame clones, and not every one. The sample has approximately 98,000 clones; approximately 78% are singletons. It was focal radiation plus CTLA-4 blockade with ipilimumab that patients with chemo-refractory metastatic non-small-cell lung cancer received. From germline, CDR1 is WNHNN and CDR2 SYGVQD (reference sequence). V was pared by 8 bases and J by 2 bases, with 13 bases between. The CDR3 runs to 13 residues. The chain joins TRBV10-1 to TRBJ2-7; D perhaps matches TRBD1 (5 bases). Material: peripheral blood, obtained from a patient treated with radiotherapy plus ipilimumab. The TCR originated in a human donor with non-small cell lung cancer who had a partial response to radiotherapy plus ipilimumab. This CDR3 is CASSVGAAYEQYF. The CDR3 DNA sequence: TGCGCCAGCTCGGTTGGGGCTGCCTACGAGCAGTACTTC.